The 17 T cell receptor beta chains listed next were all sequenced from one sample in a study of cytomegalovirus exposure and HLA in healthy donors. PCR involved 60 Vbeta and 13 Jbeta primers. TCRdb's table, derived via immunoSEQ multiplex PCR, lists solely in-frame clones and lacks some. The table shows under 150,000 clones, with roughly 80% occurring only once. Material: PBMCs. These receptor sequences come from a woman aged 45-65 years in good health and CMV-seropositive.

This rearrangement joins TRBV9 to TRBJ2-3; 7 positions match TRBD1. V was clipped by 6 bases and J by 10 bases; unmatched bases: 17. There are 15 residues in the CDR3. Germline CDR1 SGDLS, CDR2 YYNGEE. The CDR3 region is CASTPPGTVRSSQYF. CDR3 DNA sequence: TGTGCCAGCACCCCCCCCGGGACAGTGAGGAGTTCGCAGTATTTT. Based on the CDR3 plus reference TRBV9 and TRBJ2-3, the full variable domain is DSGVTQTPKHLITATGQRVTLRCSPRSGDLSVYWYQQSLDQGLQFLIQYYNGEERAKGNILERFSAQQFPDLHSELNLSSLELGDSALYFCASTPPGTVRSSQYFGPGTRLTVL.

This rearrangement joins TRBV7-8 to TRBJ2-7; a possible D gene is TRBD2 (5 bases). V was cut by 1 base and J by 4 bases, with 11 bases left in between. The germline CDR1 and CDR2 sequences are SGHVS and FQNEAQ. The CDR3 loop spans 14 amino acids. CDR3 bases: TGTGCCAGCAGCTTAGGAGGGCTCCTATACGAGCAGTACTTC. Translating it yields CASSLGGLLYEQYF.

This chain uses TRBV27 with TRBJ1-4, with D hard to call. Germline CDR1 reads MNHEY; CDR2 reads SMNVEV (reference sequence). The CDR3 is made up of 14 amino acids. The ends were cut back, 4 bases at V and 3 bases at J, with 9 bases in the middle. The CDR3 sequence: CASSSRQPNEKLFF. The CDR3 bases are TGTGCCAGCAGTTCGAGGCAGCCTAATGAAAAACTGTTTTTT.

J is TRBJ1-1 and V is TRBV30; tentatively, D is TRBD1 (6 bases). The germline gives CDR1 GTSNPN, CDR2 SVGIG (reference sequence). V dropped 2 bases and J dropped 1 base, with 11 bases sitting between them. The CDR3 totals 14 residues. The CDR3 is CAWSRTVKNTEAFF. CDR3 DNA: TGTGCCTGGAGTAGGACAGTTAAGAACACTGAAGCTTTCTTT.

This chain links TRBV5-4 with TRBJ1-1, with D uncertain. CDR3 length equals 14 residues. Per the germline V gene, CDR1 is SGHNT and CDR2 is YYREEE (reference sequence). V gave up 0 bases and J gave up 2 bases, with 8 bases separating them. The chain's CDR3 is CASSLGQVNTEAFF. The CDR3 DNA follows: TGTGCCAGCAGCTTGGGGCAGGTCAACACTGAAGCTTTCTTT.

This sequence joins TRBV4-2 and TRBJ1-1; D not certain. The ends were cut back, 1 base at V and 1 base at J, with 10 bases in the middle. The CDR3 contains 15 residues. Germline CDR1 reads LGHNA; CDR2 reads YNFKEQ. In DNA, the CDR3 is TGTGCCAGCAGCCAAGGGGAGGAATGGAACACTGAAGCTTTCTTT. It codes for CASSQGEEWNTEAFF.

The rearrangement links TRBV5-1 to TRBJ2-2; D perhaps matches TRBD2 (5 bases). This CDR3 region has 17 residues. Per germline, CDR1 SGHRS and CDR2 YFSETQ. V dropped 0 bases and J dropped 2 bases, with 14 bases sitting between them. DNA of the CDR3: TGCGCCAGCAGCTTGGAGGCCGCGGGCCTAAACACCGGGGAGCTGTTTTTT. This gives the protein CASSLEAAGLNTGELFF.

V and J are TRBV5-1 and TRBJ2-2; perhaps TRBD1 as D (5 bases). Germline CDR1 SGHRS, CDR2 YFSETQ. The CDR3 runs to 14 residues. Trimming stripped 4 bases from V and 5 bases from J, with 12 bases between. The CDR3, as DNA: TGCGCCAGCAGCGCAGGGTATCCGACCGGGGAGCTGTTTTTT. This translates into CASSAGYPTGELFF.

The chain carries TRBV10-3 and TRBJ2-7; TRBD1 aligns across 8 bases. Germline V gene sequence: CDR1 ENHRY, CDR2 SYGVKD. The CDR3 totals 13 residues. V lost 5 bases and J lost 5; bases outside the gene matches: 5. The CDR3, as DNA: TGTGCCATCAGTTGGACAGGGCTCAACGAGCAGTACTTC. Its translation: CAISWTGLNEQYF.

V usage is TRBV6-1 and J usage is TRBJ2-5; 9 bases are shared with TRBD2. Germline CDR1 reads MNHNS; CDR2 reads SASEGT. Germline trimming cut 10 bases from V and 5 bases from J; bases unmatched to any gene: 14. This CDR3 spans 15 amino acids. This CDR3 is CATSQGAGGSETQYF. As DNA, the CDR3 is TGTGCCACCTCGCAGGGAGCGGGGGGATCGGAGACCCAGTACTTC.

The gene calls are TRBV29-1 and TRBJ2-7, with D maybe TRBD1 (8 bases). The CDR3 is 16 amino acids. Trimming stripped 7 bases from V and 2 bases from J, with 24 bases between. Germline lookup yields CDR1 SQVTM and CDR2 ANQGSEA. The CDR3 nucleotides are TGCAGCGCGTTGGGGGGGGGACAGGAGACTACCTACGAGCAGTACTTC. This codes for CSALGGGQETTYEQYF.

This clone has only a few counts. V gene TRBV4-3 combines with J gene TRBJ1-6; D is undetermined. Per germline, CDR1 LGHNA and CDR2 YSLEER. The CDR3 runs 15 residues. With 1 base removed from V and 13 bases from J, the gap between germline ends came to 17 bases. CDR3 in DNA: TGCGCCAGCAGCCAAGGTTGGGCAGGCACCTTCCCCCTCCACTTT. This gives the protein CASSQGWAGTFPLHF.

V usage is TRBV7-2 and J usage is TRBJ2-3, with TRBD2 matching over 7 bases. The CDR3 sequence is 14 residues long. Losses at the gene ends were 4 bases for V and 13 bases for J; bases not matched to a gene: 14. From germline, CDR1 is SGHTA and CDR2 FQGNSA. CDR3 coding DNA: TGTGCCAGCAGCTCATCGGCGGCGGGGGAAAGGAAGTATTTT. Amino acid sequence: CASSSSAAGERKYF.

V gene TRBV14 combines with J gene TRBJ1-5; TRBD1 matches 9 bases. Germline values: CDR1 SGHDN, CDR2 FVKESK. The CDR3 has 15 residues. Losses at the gene ends were 1 base for V and 5 bases for J; bases not matched to a gene: 3. This CDR3 reads CASSQGGQGYQPQHF. Written as DNA, the CDR3 is TGTGCCAGCAGCCAAGGGGGACAGGGCTATCAGCCCCAGCATTTT.

The chain uses TRBV5-6 and TRBJ1-2, with D possibly being TRBD1 (5 bases). CDR1 is SGHDT, CDR2 YYEEEE, per germline. This CDR3 comprises 13 residues. Trimming cost V 2 bases and J 5 bases, with 10 bases left between them. The CDR3 here is CASSFPQGYGYTF. The DNA of the CDR3 is TGTGCCAGCAGCTTTCCCCAGGGTTATGGCTACACCTTC.

The gene calls are TRBV5-4 and TRBJ2-3, with a weak D call TRBD2 (5 bases). Germline CDR1 is SGHNT and CDR2 is YYREEE (reference sequence). The CDR3 extends over 15 amino acids. V was shortened by 0 bases and J by 3 bases, with 11 bases between the two germline ends. CDR3 in amino acids: CASSLGLRVTDTQYF. DNA of the CDR3: TGTGCCAGCAGCTTGGGATTGCGGGTAACAGATACGCAGTATTTT.

The chain joins TRBV5-6 to TRBJ1-2; D perhaps matches TRBD1 (5 bases). The germline CDR1 and CDR2 sequences are SGHDT and YYEEEE. V lost 0 bases, J lost 0 bases, and 12 bases lay in between. The CDR3 is made up of 16 amino acids. CDR3 region: CASSLVTALANYGYTF. The CDR3 DNA sequence: TGTGCCAGCAGCTTGGTGACAGCGTTGGCTAACTATGGCTACACCTTC.